One TCR beta chain is described in this entry. As yet, its antigen is unknown. Profiling relied on immunoSEQ multiplex PCR, and the TCRdb table lists in-frame clones only, not all of them. The sample consists of roughly 2.1 million clones, approximately 94% of them appearing once. These data originate in a study of shared clonotypes between healthy human individuals. The length of the CDR3 is 13 residues. Trimming cost V 3 bases and J 8 bases, with 13 bases left between them. Germline CDR1 and CDR2: MDHEN and SYDVKM. CD45RO-negative, CCR7-selected cells formed the naive CD8 fraction, which excluded terminally differentiated effector memory CD45RA+ cells. General study findings and limits: With few donors, the genetic and exposure-history diversity represented was limited.

Sequencing used naive CD8+ T cells from PBMCs. The origin of this receptor is a young man in good health. Some clones in this sample may be carry-over from other donors' samples. The rearrangement links TRBV28 to TRBJ1-2, with a possible D match to TRBD1 (5 bases). The CDR3: CASSFGAWGGYTF. As DNA, the CDR3 is TGTGCCAGCAGTTTTGGGGCTTGGGGAGGCTACACCTTC.